This TCR beta chain was observed in a study of T cell responses to AZD1222 COVID-19 vaccine. Study information: Second doses were pooled across both intervals (about 4 or about 12 weeks). General study results and limits: Repertoire samples came only from after the peak T cell response. Nearly half of the spike-specific TCRs reportedly recognize variant regions that carry no mutations. Clonal diversity may have been underestimated, and the donors were mostly white British, with more females than males.

Sequencing used immunoSEQ multiplex PCR; TCRdb keeps in-frame clones, though not all of them. The table includes about 130,000 clones, roughly nine tenths detected once. In the case of this clone: The antigen is unknown.

Here the sequenced sample was peripheral blood, taken on day 0 of AZD1222 vaccination. The clonotype comes from an adult in good health.

CDR3 loop: CASSIPQGLQGSYEQFF. CDR3 nucleotides: TGTGCCAGTAGTATCCCCCAGGGACTCCAAGGTAGTTATGAGCAGTTCTTC. The J gene is TRBJ2-1, the V gene TRBV19, with D tentatively TRBD2 (6 bases). V was trimmed by 3 bases and J by 8 bases, leaving 23 bases between them. The CDR3 sequence is 17 residues long. CDR1 and CDR2 (germline): LNHDA, SQIVND (reference sequence).